These T cell receptor beta chains were read from a single sample in a study of blood T cell repertoires in COVID-19. The table came from immunoSEQ multiplex PCR; TCRdb's copy has only in-frame clones and leaves some out. The table includes about 94,000 clones, 80% to 85% detected once. Material for sequencing was peripheral blood. These receptors originate from a man between 60 and 75 years old with acute or convalescent COVID-19. Both conserved end residues are part of each CDR3. The order of the fields is V gene, J gene, D gene, clone size, CDR3 length, CDR3 protein, CDR3 DNA. D genes are given only for firm matches. Only some rows state a clone size, as once, few, many or a class for expanded clones.

V: TRBV19
J: TRBJ1-2
D: NA
size: NA
length: 14
CDR3: CASSVDRFNNGYTF
DNA: TGTGCCAGTAGTGTCGACAGATTCAATAATGGCTACACCTTC

V: TRBV6-6
J: TRBJ1-1
D: NA
size: NA
length: 15
CDR3: CASSFGERERTEAFF
DNA: TGTGCCAGCAGTTTCGGGGAAAGGGAGCGCACTGAAGCTTTCTTT

V: TRBV6-4
J: TRBJ2-1
D: TRBD1
size: NA
length: 16
CDR3: CASSDSRQGPYNEQFF
DNA: TGTGCCAGCAGTGACTCGCGACAGGGACCCTACAATGAGCAGTTCTTC

V: TRBV9
J: TRBJ2-1
D: TRBD1
size: once
length: 15
CDR3: CASSVEGTGYNEQFF
DNA: TGTGCCAGCAGCGTAGAAGGGACAGGGTACAATGAGCAGTTCTTC

V: TRBV7-3
J: TRBJ1-1
D: TRBD1
size: NA
length: 17
CDR3: CASSRWDRERWNTEAFF
DNA: TGTGCCAGCAGCAGGTGGGACAGGGAGAGGTGGAACACTGAAGCTTTCTTT

V: TRBV4-1
J: TRBJ2-6
D: NA
size: NA
length: 16
CDR3: CASSHSPGSGANVLTF
DNA: TGCGCCAGCAGCCACTCCCCCGGTTCTGGGGCCAACGTCCTGACTTTC

V: TRBV18
J: TRBJ2-5
D: TRBD1
size: NA
length: 16
CDR3: CASSPQGQVPQETQYF
DNA: TGTGCCAGCTCACCACAGGGACAGGTGCCCCAAGAGACCCAGTACTTC

V: TRBV3-1/TRBV3-2
J: TRBJ1-5
D: TRBD1
size: NA
length: 17
CDR3: CASSQEGWGQRYQPQHF
DNA: TGTGCCAGCAGCCAAGAGGGATGGGGACAGCGATATCAGCCCCAGCATTTT

V: TRBV11-2
J: TRBJ2-1
D: TRBD2
size: NA
length: 13
CDR3: CASSFSGGYEQFF
DNA: TGTGCCAGCAGTTTTAGCGGGGGTTATGAGCAGTTCTTC

V: TRBV29-1
J: TRBJ2-1
D: TRBD1
size: NA
length: 12
CDR3: CSVQTPTGGQFF
DNA: TGCAGCGTTCAAACACCGACAGGGGGCCAGTTCTTC

V: TRBV18
J: TRBJ1-4
D: NA
size: NA
length: 13
CDR3: CASSPGHPEKLFF
DNA: TGTGCCAGCTCTCCTGGACACCCTGAAAAACTGTTTTTT

V: TRBV23-1
J: TRBJ1-3
D: NA
size: NA
length: 16
CDR3: CASRREANSSGNTIYF
DNA: TGCGCCAGCAGGAGGGAGGCCAACAGCTCTGGAAACACCATATATTTT

V: TRBV7-2
J: TRBJ2-1
D: TRBD2
size: few
length: 17
CDR3: CASSLRLAGGPNNEQFF
DNA: TGTGCCAGCAGCTTACGACTAGCGGGGGGACCCAACAATGAGCAGTTCTTC

V: TRBV29-1
J: TRBJ1-1
D: TRBD1
size: once
length: 13
CDR3: CSVEGWDRDGAFF
DNA: TGCAGCGTTGAAGGCTGGGACAGGGATGGAGCTTTCTTT

V: TRBV2
J: TRBJ2-1
D: TRBD1
size: NA
length: 15
CDR3: CASSERGQITNEQFF
DNA: TGTGCCAGCAGTGAAAGGGGACAGATAACCAATGAGCAGTTCTTC

V: TRBV11-2
J: TRBJ2-5
D: TRBD1
size: NA
length: 15
CDR3: CASSLNTGTGETQYF
DNA: TGTGCCAGCAGCTTAAATACCGGGACAGGGGAGACCCAGTACTTC

V: TRBV7-9
J: TRBJ1-2
D: NA
size: NA
length: 17
CDR3: CASSSQGLDEMIGGYTF
DNA: TGTGCCAGCAGCTCCCAAGGCCTAGACGAGATGATAGGTGGCTACACCTTC

V: TRBV2
J: TRBJ1-5
D: NA
size: NA
length: 15
CDR3: CASSGRTGPPEPQHF
DNA: TGTGCCAGCAGTGGGCGAACAGGGCCTCCGGAGCCCCAGCATTTT

V: TRBV30
J: TRBJ2-3
D: NA
size: NA
length: 14
CDR3: CAWSDDSRTDTQYF
DNA: TGTGCCTGGAGTGATGACAGTCGCACAGATACGCAGTATTTT

V: TRBV3-1/TRBV3-2
J: TRBJ2-1
D: NA
size: few
length: 12
CDR3: CASSHPTGEQFF
DNA: TGTGCCAGCAGCCACCCAACGGGTGAGCAGTTCTTC

V: TRBV7-2
J: TRBJ1-1
D: NA
size: NA
length: 13
CDR3: CASSLETYTEAFF
DNA: TGTGCCAGCAGCTTAGAGACATACACTGAAGCTTTCTTT

V: TRBV4-1
J: TRBJ2-7
D: NA
size: few
length: 13
CDR3: CASSQVQTGPQYF
DNA: TGCGCCAGCAGCCAAGTTCAGACGGGTCCGCAGTACTTC

V: TRBV2
J: TRBJ1-2
D: TRBD1
size: NA
length: 12
CDR3: CASSRDRDGYTF
DNA: TGTGCCAGCAGTCGGGACAGGGATGGCTACACCTTC

V: TRBV19
J: TRBJ1-1
D: NA
size: NA
length: 14
CDR3: CASSLDFGGTEAFF
DNA: TGTGCCAGTAGTCTGGATTTCGGGGGCACTGAAGCTTTCTTT

V: TRBV7-2
J: TRBJ2-3
D: TRBD2
size: NA
length: 18
CDR3: CASSLGGFGAGALGTQYF
DNA: TGTGCCAGCAGCTTAGGGGGATTTGGAGCGGGGGCTCTAGGCACGCAGTATTTT

V: TRBV3-1/TRBV3-2
J: TRBJ2-7
D: TRBD1
size: NA
length: 15
CDR3: CASSSGTGISYEQYF
DNA: TGTGCCAGCAGCTCCGGGACAGGGATCTCCTACGAGCAGTACTTC

V: TRBV19
J: TRBJ1-2
D: NA
size: NA
length: 13
CDR3: CASTLTRFYGYTF
DNA: TGTGCCAGTACCCTGACCAGGTTCTATGGCTACACCTTC

V: TRBV3-1/TRBV3-2
J: TRBJ1-1
D: NA
size: NA
length: 13
CDR3: CASSYGSYTEAFF
DNA: TGTGCCAGCAGTTACGGGTCGTATACTGAAGCTTTCTTT

V: TRBV11-3
J: TRBJ1-6
D: NA
size: NA
length: 13
CDR3: CASSSEANSPLHF
DNA: TGTGCCAGCAGCTCAGAAGCCAATTCACCCCTCCACTTT

V: TRBV6-6
J: TRBJ2-7
D: TRBD2
size: NA
length: 14
CDR3: CASSYSGLADEQYF
DNA: TGTGCCAGCAGTTACTCGGGACTAGCGGACGAGCAGTACTTC

V: TRBV11-2
J: TRBJ2-5
D: TRBD1
size: NA
length: 14
CDR3: CASSLQRGRETQYF
DNA: TGTGCCAGCAGCTTACAGAGGGGGCGAGAGACCCAGTACTTC

V: TRBV18
J: TRBJ1-1
D: NA
size: NA
length: 12
CDR3: CASSPDSEEAFF
DNA: TGTGCCAGCTCACCAGACAGTGAGGAAGCTTTCTTT

V: TRBV5-1
J: TRBJ2-1
D: NA
size: NA
length: 15
CDR3: CASSLALASYNEQFF
DNA: TGCGCCAGCAGCTTGGCACTAGCTTCCTACAATGAGCAGTTCTTC